What follows are 14 T cell receptor beta chains derived from one specimen sequenced in a study of beta chain features in type 1 diabetes. Expressed TCRB transcripts got sequenced, as all isolated RNA was reverse transcribed. Repertoires were generated with immunoSEQ multiplex PCR, while TCRdb's copy carries only in-frame clones and drops some. This table holds nearly 350,000 clones, less than 9.5% found once. The specimen sequenced was central memory CD4+ T cells from blood. Receptors originate from a woman aged 18-35 years in good health.

This clone was recorded at least ten times. Other DNA variants within this sample encode the same CDR3. The rearrangement joins TRBV28 to TRBJ2-7; 8 bases are shared with TRBD2. After removal of 3 bases from V and 3 bases from J, the junction contained 4 bases not matched to a gene. The length of the CDR3 is 14 residues. The germline V gene has CDR1 MDHEN and CDR2 SYDVKM. For the CDR3, the DNA is TGTGCCAGCAGTTTCACCGGGACTAGCTACGAGCAGTACTTC. Translating it yields CASSFTGTSYEQYF.

The chain employs TRBV27 and TRBJ2-5; the match to TRBD2 covers 7 bases. Germline lookup yields CDR1 MNHEY and CDR2 SMNVEV (reference sequence). V was clipped by 3 bases and J by 2 bases; unmatched bases: 3. The CDR3 runs to 14 residues. CDR3 in amino acids: CASSFSGIQETQYF. The CDR3 nucleotides read TGTGCCAGCAGTTTCAGCGGGATACAAGAGACCCAGTACTTC.

This chain links TRBV19 with TRBJ2-1; TRBD2 matches 11 bases. CDR1 and CDR2 from the germline V gene are LNHDA and SQIVND (reference sequence). The CDR3 spans 16 residues. V dropped 6 bases and J dropped 10; count of bases not matched to a gene: 14. In nucleotides, the CDR3 is TGTGCCAGTAGCGCGACTAGCGGGACCCCCCCGCGAGAGCAGTTCTTC. Its translation is CASSATSGTPPREQFF.

With respect to this clone: Different DNA sequences within this sample yield the same CDR3. The chain combines TRBV28 with TRBJ2-7, with D uncertain. V was shortened by 3 bases and J by 4 bases, with 7 bases between the two germline ends. The CDR3 runs to 12 residues. In germline, CDR1 is MDHEN, CDR2 SYDVKM. CDR3 protein: CASSLSQYEQYF. CDR3 coding DNA: TGTGCCAGCAGTTTGAGTCAGTACGAGCAGTACTTC.

This clone was counted between two and nine times. The chain employs TRBV28 and TRBJ2-3, with 12 bases lining up with TRBD2. J gave up 0 bases and V 4 bases, and 8 bases lay outside the gene matches. The V gene's germline CDR1 is MDHEN and CDR2 SYDVKM. This CDR3 is built from 18 residues. This CDR3 reads CASSSPRGLAGSTDTQYF. In nucleotides, the CDR3 is TGTGCCAGCAGTTCCCCACGAGGACTAGCGGGAAGCACAGATACGCAGTATTTT.

The J gene is TRBJ2-3, the V gene TRBV4-2; the D gene is possibly TRBD2 (5 bases). The CDR3 sequence is 13 residues long. The germline CDR1 and CDR2 sequences are LGHNA and YNFKEQ. V was pared by 0 bases and J by 15 bases, with 16 bases between. The CDR3 loop is CASSQDGGGWLYF. In DNA form, the CDR3 reads TGTGCCAGCAGCCAAGATGGAGGCGGGTGGCTTTATTTT.

This chain joins TRBV5-8 and TRBJ2-6; D tentatively reads TRBD1 or TRBD2 (6 bases each). CDR1 is SGHTS and CDR2 is YDEGEE in the germline V gene. The CDR3 is made up of 16 amino acids. Trimming left V 6 bases short and J 4 bases short, with 17 bases between. Written as DNA, the CDR3 is TGTGCCAGCACCCTTTGGTCGGGGGCCGGGGCCAACGTCCTGACTTTC. Translating gives CASTLWSGAGANVLTF.

V usage is TRBV10-1 and J usage is TRBJ2-7; D unresolved. The CDR3 consists of 13 residues. CDR1 and CDR2 (germline): WNHNN, SYGVQD (reference sequence). Trimming stripped 4 bases from V and 2 bases from J, with 9 bases between. In DNA form, the CDR3 reads TGCGCCAGCAGTGTACGGCCAACCTACGAGCAGTACTTC. It is translated as CASSVRPTYEQYF.

V and J are TRBV19 and TRBJ2-5; maybe TRBD1 (5 bases). Deletions cut 7 bases from V and 3 bases from J, with 24 bases between. CDR1 is LNHDA and CDR2 is SQIVND in the germline V gene (reference sequence). CDR3 length: 17 residues. The DNA of the CDR3 is TGTGCCAGTAAGGGGCGTTCTGTTTATTTTGACAAAGAGACCCAGTACTTC. Translating it yields CASKGRSVYFDKETQYF.

The chain joins TRBV20-1 to TRBJ1-1; D not resolved. Germline V gives CDR1 DFQATT, CDR2 SNEGSKA (reference sequence). The V gene lost 7 bases and the J gene lost 1 base, with 7 bases spanning the gap. This CDR3 contains 11 residues. The CDR3 reads CSDHQNTEAFF. The CDR3 DNA sequence: TGCAGTGACCACCAGAACACTGAAGCTTTCTTT.

The chain recombines TRBV5-1 with TRBJ1-1, with TRBD1 matching 9 bases. V lost 4 bases to trimming and J lost 5 bases; unmatched junction nucleotides: 9. The CDR3 sequence is 15 residues long. Germline CDR1 and CDR2: SGHRS and YFSETQ. The CDR3 DNA reads TGCGCCAGCAGCCTTGGGGGACAGGGAACAACTGAAGCTTTCTTT. Its translation is CASSLGGQGTTEAFF.

This clone was recorded a few times. A much larger clone lies a single base off, so this may be a read error. The chain uses TRBV7-2 and TRBJ1-1; D not certain. Germline CDR1 SGHTA, CDR2 FQGNSA. The CDR3 has 12 residues. The ends were cut back, 2 bases at V and 1 base at J, with 2 bases in the middle. CDR3 protein: CASSLKNTEAFF. In nucleotides, the CDR3 is TGTGCCAGCAGCTTAAAGAACACTGAAGCTTTCTTT. The whole variable domain, filled in from reference TRBV7-2 and TRBJ1-1, reads GAGVSQSPSNKVTEKGKDVELRCDPISGHTALYWYRQSLGQGLEFLIYFQGNSAPDKSGLPSDRFSAERTGGSVSTLTIQRTQQEDSAVYLCASSLKNTEAFFGQGTRLTVV.

V and J are TRBV7-2 and TRBJ2-2; D is unresolved. V dropped 6 bases and J dropped 0 bases, with 11 bases sitting between them. The germline CDR1 and CDR2 sequences are SGHTA and FQGNSA. The length of the CDR3 is 15 residues. CDR3 nucleotide sequence: TGTGCCAGCAGGCCTCAGACCACGAACACCGGGGAGCTGTTTTTT. It codes for CASRPQTTNTGELFF.

The chain joins TRBV5-6 to TRBJ2-7, with D possibly matching TRBD2 (6 bases). CDR1 and CDR2 from the germline V gene are SGHDT and YYEEEE. The CDR3 has 16 residues. V was clipped by 1 base and J by 6 bases, with 20 bases between them. The CDR3 here is CASSLTGSPLLGEQYF. The DNA of the CDR3 is TGTGCCAGCAGCTTGACCGGGAGCCCTCTTTTAGGCGAGCAGTACTTC.